This is a list of T cell receptor beta chains from one sample in a study of T cell responses to AZD1222 COVID-19 vaccine. This table comes from immunoSEQ multiplex PCR, and its TCRdb copy is limited to in-frame clones, with some not included. The table has approximately 150,000 clones, more than 85% seen once. This specimen consisted of peripheral blood, obtained on day 0 of AZD1222 vaccination. Every receptor here comes from an adult in good health. CDR3s include the opening cysteine and the closing phenylalanine or tryptophan. The D gene is left open where the match is weak. Rows may omit the clone size; those that give it use once, few, many or a size class.

.	TRBV11-3	.	TRBJ2-5	TGTGCCAGCAGCTTGGGGGGGGGCACCCAAGAGACCCAGTACTTC	CASSLGGGTQETQYF
.	TRBV7-2	.	TRBJ1-4	TGTGCCAGCAGCTTATTAGGCCGTGCAACTAATGAAAAACTGTTTTTT	CASSLLGRATNEKLFF
TRBD1	TRBV19	.	TRBJ1-4	TGTGCCAGTAGTATTGTGGGACAGCAATATGAAAAACTGTTTTTT	CASSIVGQQYEKLFF
TRBD1	TRBV10-3	.	TRBJ1-2	TGTGCCATCAGCTCAACGCCCACGGCAGGGGGTTACGGCTACACCTTC	CAISSTPTAGGYGYTF
TRBD1	TRBV5-6	once	TRBJ1-1	TGTGCCAGCTTCGGACAGGGAAGGAACACTGAAGCTTTCTTT	CASFGQGRNTEAFF
.	TRBV12-3/TRBV12-4	once	TRBJ1-1	TGTGCCAGCAGTTCAGGGCTGTCTGAAGCTTTCTTT	CASSSGLSEAFF
.	TRBV27	.	TRBJ1-1	TGTGCCAGCAGTCCCCTCCAGGGGAATATGAACACTGAAGCTTTCTTT	CASSPLQGNMNTEAFF
.	TRBV12-3/TRBV12-4	.	TRBJ1-2	TGTGCCAGCAGTTTTGGGATGTCGGGCTACACCTTC	CASSFGMSGYTF
.	TRBV11-2	.	TRBJ1-1	TGTGCCAGCAGCCCGAAGAACACTGAAGCTTTCTTT	CASSPKNTEAFF
TRBD2	TRBV6-5	.	TRBJ2-7	TGTGCCAGCAGTTCGAGGACTAGCGGAAGCTACGAGCAGTACTTC	CASSSRTSGSYEQYF
TRBD2	TRBV7-9	.	TRBJ2-5	TGTGCCAGCAGCCCGGGGGGAGGGCAGGAGACCCAGTACTTC	CASSPGGGQETQYF
.	TRBV2	.	TRBJ2-7	TGTGCCAGCAGTGCTACTTGGGCCTACGAGCAGTACTTC	CASSATWAYEQYF
.	TRBV3-1/TRBV3-2	.	TRBJ2-7	TGTGCCAGCAGGCTCGCTCAAGGGAAAGAGCAGTACTTC	CASRLAQGKEQYF
.	TRBV7-3	.	TRBJ1-5	TGTGCCAGCAGCTGGGGCTCGGTGGGAAATCAGCCCCAGCATTTT	CASSWGSVGNQPQHF
.	TRBV29-1	few	TRBJ1-2	TGCAGCGGGGGATCGCCCCAGGGAAACTATGGCTACACCTTC	CSGGSPQGNYGYTF
.	TRBV28	.	TRBJ1-5	TGTGCCAGCAGCCCGGGCAGCTTGGGTGATCAGCCCCAGCATTTT	CASSPGSLGDQPQHF
.	TRBV5-6	.	TRBJ2-1	TGTGCCAGCAGCTTAGCAGGGGGAGGGAATGAGCAGTTCTTC	CASSLAGGGNEQFF
.	TRBV6-6	once	TRBJ2-7	TGTGCCAGCAGTCCCCAACAGGTCTACGAGCAGTACTTC	CASSPQQVYEQYF
.	TRBV14	once	TRBJ1-6	TGTGCCAGCAGCCTTGGACTCAGTTCACCCCTCCACTTT	CASSLGLSSPLHF
.	TRBV13	.	TRBJ2-3	TGTGCCAGCAGCTTAGGCGGCACAGATACGCAGTATTTT	CASSLGGTDTQYF
TRBD1	TRBV10-3	.	TRBJ1-6	TGTGCCATTTGGGACAGGGATCGATCACCCCTCCACTTT	CAIWDRDRSPLHF
.	TRBV28	.	TRBJ2-7	TGTGCCAGCAGATTAGGGCAGGGCCTTTACGAGCAGTACTTC	CASRLGQGLYEQYF
TRBD2	TRBV24-1	.	TRBJ2-5	TGTGCCACCAGTGATGAGACTAGCGGGACCCGCCGGGGGACCCAGTACTTC	CATSDETSGTRRGTQYF
TRBD1	TRBV19	once	TRBJ1-4	TGTGCCAGCAGGGACAGGGGACATGAAAAACTGTTTTTT	CASRDRGHEKLFF
.	TRBV3-1/TRBV3-2	.	TRBJ1-1	TGTGCCAGCACAACGAACGGGGTGAACACTGAAGCTTTCTTT	CASTTNGVNTEAFF
.	TRBV18	.	TRBJ1-1	TGTGCCAGCTCACCCCGAATTGGGGCGACGGGACGGGAACCCTTGAACACTGAAGCTTTCTTT	CASSPRIGATGREPLNTEAFF
TRBD1	TRBV13	few	TRBJ1-6	TGTGCCAGCAGCCCCCGGACAGGTTATGGCCCGAATTCACCCCTCCACTTT	CASSPRTGYGPNSPLHF
TRBD2	TRBV11-2	once	TRBJ2-1	TGTGCCAGCAGCTTAAATCTAGCGGCCTCCTACAATGAGCAGTTCTTC	CASSLNLAASYNEQFF
TRBD2	TRBV11-2	.	TRBJ2-7	TGTGCCAGCAGCCTTAGCGGGAGGTCCTACGAGCAGTACTTC	CASSLSGRSYEQYF
.	TRBV3-1/TRBV3-2	.	TRBJ1-2	TGTGCCAGCAGCCAAGGGGCTGCGGGGCGTGGTGGCTACACCTTC	CASSQGAAGRGGYTF
TRBD1	TRBV11-2	.	TRBJ2-7	TGTGCCAGCAGCTTTAGCGGACAGGGGGGTTACGAGCAGTACTTC	CASSFSGQGGYEQYF
.	TRBV24-1	.	TRBJ2-3	TGTGCCACCAGTGATTTGACCGAAGATACGCAGTATTTT	CATSDLTEDTQYF
.	TRBV6-1	.	TRBJ1-1	TGTGCCAGCAGTGAGGGCCTCTCGGGTGAAGCTTTCTTT	CASSEGLSGEAFF
.	TRBV12-5	.	TRBJ1-4	TGTGCTAGTGGTTCCACGGTTAATGAAAAACTGTTTTTT	CASGSTVNEKLFF
TRBD2	TRBV6-2/TRBV6-3	.	TRBJ2-1	TGTGCCAGCAGTTACTCCACGGGAGGTGGCTACAATGAGCAGTTCTTC	CASSYSTGGGYNEQFF
.	TRBV7-6	.	TRBJ2-7	TGTGCCAGCTCTAAGGGCCAGTCCTACGAGCAGTACTTC	CASSKGQSYEQYF
.	TRBV19	.	TRBJ1-5	TGTGCCAGTAGTTCCTCATTTCGGCGGGAGGCAAATCAGCCCCAGCATTTT	CASSSSFRREANQPQHF
.	TRBV6-5	.	TRBJ2-1	TGTGCCAGCAGTTTGAAGGGAGGGGGGGGATTCAATGAGCAGTTCTTC	CASSLKGGGGFNEQFF
TRBD2	TRBV2	.	TRBJ2-2	TGTGCCAGCAGTCGTCCACTAGCGGGGGGGAACACCGGGGAGCTGTTTTTT	CASSRPLAGGNTGELFF
.	TRBV5-4	.	TRBJ1-1	TGTGCCAGCAGCCGCGACATGTACACTGAAGCTTTCTTT	CASSRDMYTEAFF
.	TRBV15	.	TRBJ2-7	TGTGCCACCAGCAGAGGTGGCGGGGGCACGGTAAGCGAGCAGTACTTC	CATSRGGGGTVSEQYF
.	TRBV3-1/TRBV3-2	.	TRBJ1-2	TGTGCCAGCAGTCCTGGAAGAGGCTACACCTTC	CASSPGRGYTF
.	TRBV11-3	.	TRBJ2-7	TGTGCCAGCAGCTTAGACGGCCTGGGTCAGGGTAAGAACGAGCAGTACTTC	CASSLDGLGQGKNEQYF